The T cell receptor (beta chain) under discussion was sequenced for a study of a mutant IDH1 vaccine in newly diagnosed glioma. Study information: In some groups vaccination began 4-6 weeks post-radiotherapy; others received it with temozolomide. Therapy received beforehand was radiotherapy, temozolomide, or both, with most patients given both. V12 came at week 35, V13 at week 47. Overall study findings and caveats: Pseudoprogression appeared unlinked to shifts in leading peripheral T cell clonotypes.

In regard to this clone: The target antigen is unknown.

The time point: week 35, safety follow-up. It was 300 ug of mutant IDH1 20-mer peptide that made up each vaccine dose, given with topical imiquimod. Sequencing was performed with immunoSEQ multiplex PCR; in TCRdb, only in-frame clones are kept and a portion is missing. The sample has tens of thousands of clones, 75% to 85% seen once. In germline, CDR1 is PRHDT, CDR2 FYEKMQ (reference sequence). The V end was cut by 5 bases, the J end by 1 base, with 12 bases between. CDR3 length: 14 residues. The TCR was taken from a man aged 35 to 55 with glioma. The V gene is TRBV13, the J gene TRBJ2-7; D not resolved. The specimen was PBMCs, collected from a glioma patient whose treatment included an IDH1 peptide vaccine. The CDR3 region is CASSHRTDSYEQYF. CDR3 in DNA: TGTGCCAGCAGCCATAGGACGGATTCCTACGAGCAGTACTTC.